The T cell receptor (beta chain) described here comes from a study of shared clonotypes between healthy human individuals. Germline CDR1 is MGHRA and CDR2 is YSYEKL. CDR3 size: 15 residues. J was trimmed by 4 bases and V by 3 bases; bases with no gene match: 5. Whole-study results and caveats: Investigators collected only blood, and repertoires in tissues likely differ.

Concerning this clone itself: What it recognizes is unknown.

Some clones are missing from TCRdb's copy, which holds only in-frame ones; the method was immunoSEQ multiplex PCR. The data contain fewer than 600,000 clones, about four fifths of them seen just once; the ten biggest clones take up 10% to 15%. The TCR was taken from a woman aged 40 to 50 in good health. Some clones in this sample may be carry-over from other donors' samples. V gene TRBV4-1 combines with J gene TRBJ1-3; 8 positions agree with TRBD1. The sample taken for sequencing was PBMCs. The chain's CDR3 is CASSQWTGLGNTIYF. CDR3 nucleotides: TGCGCCAGCAGCCAGTGGACAGGGTTGGGAAACACCATATATTTT.